These 15 T cell receptor beta chains were all obtained from the same sample, sequenced in a study of OX40 agonist ivuxolimab in advanced cancers. Sequenced by immunoSEQ multiplex PCR; TCRdb stores in-frame clones only, minus some. The table lists 42,000 or so clones, about 86% of them singletons. Source: CD4+ or CD8+ T cells sorted from blood, taken in a trial of the OX40 agonist ivuxolimab. These receptors all come from an adult with an advanced solid tumor such as melanoma, head and neck, liver or kidney cancer.

This rearrangement joins TRBV10-1 to TRBJ1-1, with D maybe TRBD1 (6 bases). Germline lookup yields CDR1 WNHNN and CDR2 SYGVQD (reference sequence). Trimming removed 6 bases from V and 4 bases from J, with 6 bases in between. CDR3 length: 11 amino acids. The CDR3 region is CASRDSTEAFF. CDR3 DNA: TGCGCCAGCAGGGACAGCACTGAAGCTTTCTTT.

The V and J genes are TRBV11-3 and TRBJ2-3; 10 nucleotides align to TRBD2. The CDR3 runs 14 residues. CDR1 and CDR2 from the germline V gene are SGHNT and YENEEA. Germline trimming cut 4 bases from V and 9 bases from J; bases unmatched to any gene: 7. This CDR3 is CASSYSGGASTQYF. CDR3 nucleotides: TGTGCCAGCAGCTACAGCGGGGGGGCCTCAACGCAGTATTTT.

The rearrangement uses TRBV11-2 and TRBJ1-2, with 8 bases fitting TRBD1. Germline CDR1 and CDR2: SGHAT and FQNNGV. The V gene end was trimmed by 5 bases and the J gene end by 2 bases; junction bases not matched to a gene: 13. CDR3 length equals 17 residues. DNA of the CDR3: TGTGCCAGCAGCATTACAGGGGGGCTAAGAGAGAACTATGGCTACACCTTC. It yields the protein CASSITGGLRENYGYTF.

This chain uses TRBV4-2 with TRBJ2-7, with D unclear. Trimming shortened V by 0 bases and J by 0 bases, and 18 bases separated the two germline ends. The V gene's germline CDR1 is LGHNA and CDR2 YNFKEQ. The CDR3 extends over 18 amino acids. CDR3 sequence (DNA): TGTGCCAGCAGCCAAGAGGGTTCTGAGCAGCTGTTCTCCTACGAGCAGTACTTC. Protein product: CASSQEGSEQLFSYEQYF.

This clone was observed a single time. The chain has TRBV27 and TRBJ2-5; D is unclear. Germline lookup yields CDR1 MNHEY and CDR2 SMNVEV (reference sequence). CDR3 size: 12 residues. V was pared by 3 bases and J by 3 bases, with 5 bases between. CDR3 coding DNA: TGTGCCAGCAGTTTTTCTGAAGAGACCCAGTACTTC. It specifies CASSFSEETQYF.

CDR3 sequence reads: CASSLIGDEQYF. In DNA, the CDR3 is TGTGCCAGCAGTTTGATAGGGGACGAGCAGTACTTC. This chain uses TRBV7-9 with TRBJ2-7; D may be TRBD1 (5 bases). Germline CDR1 SEHNR, CDR2 FQNEAQ (reference sequence). Trimming stripped 6 bases from V and 5 bases from J, with 11 bases between. CDR3 length: 12 amino acids.

This sequence joins TRBV2 and TRBJ1-3; 9 bases map to TRBD1. Germline CDR1 SNHLY, CDR2 FYNNEI. The V segment lost 5 bases and the J segment 4 bases; nucleotides outside the gene matches: 6. The CDR3 consists of 15 residues. CDR3 sequence: CASSSTGGAGNTIYF. In DNA form, the CDR3 reads TGTGCCAGCAGTTCTACAGGGGGCGCGGGAAACACCATATATTTT.

This clone was seen only once. V gene TRBV28 combines with J gene TRBJ1-1; D might be TRBD1 (5 bases). Germline-derived CDR1 and CDR2 are MDHEN and SYDVKM. The CDR3 spans 14 residues. V was pared by 1 base and J by 5 bases, with 11 bases between. CDR3 coding DNA: TGTGCCAGCAGTTTATTTGGGGAGGGGACTGAAGCTTTCTTT. Protein sequence: CASSLFGEGTEAFF.

This chain joins TRBV7-9 and TRBJ2-7; TRBD2 matches at 7 bases. The V segment lost 8 bases and the J segment 4 bases; nucleotides outside the gene matches: 8. Germline-derived CDR1 and CDR2 are SEHNR and FQNEAQ (reference sequence). There are 13 residues in the CDR3. CDR3 residues: CASSFAGVYEQYF. The DNA of the CDR3 is TGTGCCAGCTCCTTTGCGGGGGTATACGAGCAGTACTTC.

The chain has TRBV2 and TRBJ1-5; D is ambiguous. This CDR3 contains 13 residues. The germline gives CDR1 SNHLY, CDR2 FYNNEI. V lost 6 bases and J lost 0, with 6 bases in between. This CDR3 reads CASRQYSNQPQHF. The CDR3 DNA is TGTGCCAGCAGACAGTATAGCAATCAGCCCCAGCATTTT.

V and J are TRBV5-6 and TRBJ2-1; D is unresolved. There are 12 residues in the CDR3. V shed 6 bases and J shed 1 base, with 5 bases lying between them. Germline lookup yields CDR1 SGHDT and CDR2 YYEEEE. The DNA of the CDR3 is TGTGCCAGCACCGAGTCCTACAATGAGCAGTTCTTC. It codes for CASTESYNEQFF. Supplemented by reference TRBV5-6 and TRBJ2-1, the full variable domain reads DAGVTQSPTHLIKTRGQQVTLRCSPKSGHDTVSWYQQALGQGPQFIFQYYEEEERQRGNFPDRFSGHQFPNYSSELNVNALLLGDSALYLCASTESYNEQFFGPGTRLTVL.

The rearrangement links TRBV5-1 to TRBJ2-1; a possible D gene is TRBD1 (6 bases). Looked up from germline, CDR1 is SGHRS and CDR2 is YFSETQ. Trimming cost V 6 bases and J 3 bases, with 13 bases left between them. The CDR3 has 14 amino acids. The CDR3 sequence is CASTTGTNYNEQFF. DNA of the CDR3: TGCGCCAGCACAACCGGGACAAACTACAATGAGCAGTTCTTC. Filled out from reference TRBV5-1 and TRBJ2-1, the complete variable domain reads KAGVTQTPRYLIKTRGQQVTLSCSPISGHRSVSWYQQTPGQGLQFLFEYFSETQRNKGNFPGRFSGRQFSNSRSEMNVSTLELGDSALYLCASTTGTNYNEQFFGPGTRLTVL.

The rearrangement links TRBV28 to TRBJ1-1; possibly TRBD1 for D (5 bases). Trimming pared 6 bases from V and 2 bases from J, leaving 10 bases between. The CDR3 has 13 amino acids. The germline gives CDR1 MDHEN, CDR2 SYDVKM. CDR3 residues: CASRGGPNTEAFF. In DNA, the CDR3 is TGTGCCAGCAGGGGGGGACCAAACACTGAAGCTTTCTTT.

Here the CDR3 DNA reads TGTGCCAGCAGTTTATCCCACCAGGGGACCGGGGAGCTGTTTTTT. Translated: CASSLSHQGTGELFF. The rearrangement joins TRBV28 to TRBJ2-2, with TRBD1 as a possible D gene (6 bases). V lost 1 base and J 5 bases, leaving 11 bases between the germline ends. CDR3 size: 15 residues. The germline V gene encodes CDR1 MDHEN and CDR2 SYDVKM.

The CDR3 sequence is CASSPGTGLYYGYTF. The CDR3 DNA reads as TGTGCCAGCAGCCCAGGGACAGGCCTCTACTATGGCTACACCTTC. The rearrangement uses TRBV11-2 and TRBJ1-2; 8 bases agree with TRBD1. J lost 3 bases, V lost 5 bases, and 8 bases had no gene match. The length of the CDR3 is 15 residues. Germline values: CDR1 SGHAT, CDR2 FQNNGV. The full variable domain, its missing parts supplied by reference TRBV11-2 and TRBJ1-2, is EAGVAQSPRYKIIEKRQSVAFWCNPISGHATLYWYQQILGQGPKLLIQFQNNGVVDDSQLPKDRFSAERLKGVDSTLKIQPAKLEDSAVYLCASSPGTGLYYGYTFGSGTRLTVV.